These T cell receptor beta chains were read from a single sample in a study of technical replicates of blood from several donors. Sequencing was performed with immunoSEQ multiplex PCR; in TCRdb, only in-frame clones are kept and a portion is missing. The sample lists about 85,000 clones; 85% to 95% were seen once. The material sequenced was T cells isolated from PBMCs. These receptors came from a human donor in good health. The CDR3 runs from the conserved cysteine through the conserved F or W. Clone size is shown for a subset of rows, as once, few, many or a class of expanded clone.

CDR3 protein: CAISRGENEQFF
V gene: TRBV10-3
J gene: TRBJ2-1
clone size: NA

CDR3 protein: CASSFSDNTDTQYF
V gene: TRBV7-9
J gene: TRBJ2-3
clone size: NA

CDR3 protein: CASSTRQNTEAFF
V gene: TRBV19
J gene: TRBJ1-1
clone size: NA

CDR3 protein: CASSPLAGGSYEQYF
V gene: TRBV9
J gene: TRBJ2-7
clone size: NA

CDR3 protein: CASSPGLAGLSYNEQFF
V gene: TRBV4-1
J gene: TRBJ2-1
clone size: NA

CDR3 protein: CASSLGQGRSYEQYF
V gene: TRBV5-5
J gene: TRBJ2-7
clone size: NA

CDR3 protein: CASSIGGQGHPSTDTQYF
V gene: TRBV19
J gene: TRBJ2-3
clone size: NA

CDR3 protein: CASSQVGESVPANEKLFF
V gene: TRBV4-1
J gene: TRBJ1-4
clone size: NA

CDR3 protein: CASTTSGSSYNEQFF
V gene: TRBV4-1
J gene: TRBJ2-1
clone size: NA

CDR3 protein: CASSLVGQGTSGYTF
V gene: TRBV5-6
J gene: TRBJ1-2
clone size: NA

CDR3 protein: CASSLGSGGELFF
V gene: TRBV6-4
J gene: TRBJ2-2
clone size: NA

CDR3 protein: CARAETESNQPQHF
V gene: TRBV21-1
J gene: TRBJ1-5
clone size: NA

CDR3 protein: CASSQVGGGSYGYTF
V gene: TRBV4-1
J gene: TRBJ1-2
clone size: NA

CDR3 protein: CASSSSTGASYEQYF
V gene: TRBV9
J gene: TRBJ2-7
clone size: NA

CDR3 protein: CASSIWESDRETQYF
V gene: TRBV19
J gene: TRBJ2-5
clone size: NA

CDR3 protein: CASSLGYRVNGYTF
V gene: TRBV27
J gene: TRBJ1-2
clone size: NA

CDR3 protein: CASSSGTGLDEKLFF
V gene: TRBV5-1
J gene: TRBJ1-4
clone size: NA

CDR3 protein: CASSSSGAGGPGITYNEQFF
V gene: TRBV5-1
J gene: TRBJ2-1
clone size: NA

CDR3 protein: CASSSRGRRVYGYTF
V gene: TRBV5-4
J gene: TRBJ1-2
clone size: NA

CDR3 protein: CASSTGQGTVYGYTF
V gene: TRBV11-2
J gene: TRBJ1-2
clone size: NA

CDR3 protein: CASSLLFQQGSYEQYF
V gene: TRBV5-1
J gene: TRBJ2-7
clone size: NA

CDR3 protein: CASSRDRGALYF
V gene: TRBV6-5
J gene: TRBJ2-7
clone size: NA

CDR3 protein: CASTQGAVTDTQYF
V gene: TRBV27
J gene: TRBJ2-3
clone size: NA

CDR3 protein: CASSQPTGGYTF
V gene: TRBV2
J gene: TRBJ1-2
clone size: few

CDR3 protein: CASRAGGKSETQYF
V gene: TRBV28
J gene: TRBJ2-5
clone size: NA

CDR3 protein: CASSPGGNTEAFF
V gene: TRBV6-6
J gene: TRBJ1-1
clone size: NA

CDR3 protein: CASRGQGYNEQFF
V gene: TRBV28
J gene: TRBJ2-1
clone size: NA

CDR3 protein: CASSEIVGGTGLYEQYF
V gene: TRBV2
J gene: TRBJ2-7
clone size: NA

CDR3 protein: CASALKGGNIQETQYF
V gene: TRBV4-1
J gene: TRBJ2-5
clone size: NA

CDR3 protein: CASSLATGGPYEQYF
V gene: TRBV7-2
J gene: TRBJ2-7
clone size: NA

CDR3 protein: CASSSHGGEHIGYTF
V gene: TRBV5-4
J gene: TRBJ1-2
clone size: NA

CDR3 protein: CASSLGMTGGFSGELFF
V gene: TRBV27
J gene: TRBJ2-2
clone size: NA

CDR3 protein: CASSQGPGTEAFF
V gene: TRBV4-1
J gene: TRBJ1-1
clone size: NA

CDR3 protein: CASSEDRGNQPQHF
V gene: TRBV7-2
J gene: TRBJ1-5
clone size: NA

CDR3 protein: CASSIADRGTGELFF
V gene: TRBV19
J gene: TRBJ2-2
clone size: NA

CDR3 protein: CASSSKADRGGLDTEAFF
V gene: TRBV11-2
J gene: TRBJ1-1
clone size: NA

CDR3 protein: CAWDASGGAEETQYF
V gene: TRBV30
J gene: TRBJ2-5
clone size: NA

CDR3 protein: CASRPVASGNTIYF
V gene: TRBV6-1
J gene: TRBJ1-3
clone size: NA

CDR3 protein: CASSVDGLMNTEAFF
V gene: TRBV9
J gene: TRBJ1-1
clone size: once

CDR3 protein: CATRDSVTEAFF
V gene: TRBV2
J gene: TRBJ1-1
clone size: NA

CDR3 protein: CASSWTRVSYNEQFF
V gene: TRBV19
J gene: TRBJ2-1
clone size: NA

CDR3 protein: CASSVPNLYEQYF
V gene: TRBV2
J gene: TRBJ2-7
clone size: NA

CDR3 protein: CASSLGGRGTGELFF
V gene: TRBV7-9
J gene: TRBJ2-2
clone size: NA

CDR3 protein: CASSSQRETQYF
V gene: TRBV13
J gene: TRBJ2-5
clone size: NA

CDR3 protein: CASSTTGHLNTEAFF
V gene: TRBV5-1
J gene: TRBJ1-1
clone size: NA

CDR3 protein: CSVAQGLSYEQYF
V gene: TRBV29-1
J gene: TRBJ2-7
clone size: NA

CDR3 protein: CASSHLVWAGGYEQYF
V gene: TRBV14
J gene: TRBJ2-7
clone size: NA

CDR3 protein: CASSSQFRVGETQYF
V gene: TRBV11-2
J gene: TRBJ2-5
clone size: NA

CDR3 protein: CATASQGYYGYTF
V gene: TRBV19
J gene: TRBJ1-2
clone size: once

CDR3 protein: CASSPGIVLNQPQHF
V gene: TRBV7-2
J gene: TRBJ1-5
clone size: NA

CDR3 protein: CATSEAGGVMYGYTF
V gene: TRBV15
J gene: TRBJ1-2
clone size: NA

CDR3 protein: CSVVTGVNSGANVLTF
V gene: TRBV29-1
J gene: TRBJ2-6
clone size: NA

CDR3 protein: CASTQVAGGYTF
V gene: TRBV19
J gene: TRBJ1-2
clone size: NA

CDR3 protein: CASSMGDSSNYGYTF
V gene: TRBV9
J gene: TRBJ1-2
clone size: NA

CDR3 protein: CASSLTVRPQDEQFF
V gene: TRBV7-6
J gene: TRBJ2-1
clone size: NA

CDR3 protein: CSPKGDATYEWQYF
V gene: TRBV29-1
J gene: TRBJ2-7
clone size: NA

CDR3 protein: CASSPKRGLMETQYF
V gene: TRBV9
J gene: TRBJ2-5
clone size: NA

CDR3 protein: CASSQGEGSHYGYTF
V gene: TRBV4-1
J gene: TRBJ1-2
clone size: NA

CDR3 protein: CASSYETSTGELFF
V gene: TRBV2
J gene: TRBJ2-2
clone size: NA